One TCR beta chain is described in this entry. Its antigen is not identified. The sample comes from a study of radiation and T cells in renal cell carcinoma. About the research overall: Nephrectomy followed 15 Gy stereotactic body radiation by 4 weeks.

Using immunoSEQ multiplex PCR, the repertoire was profiled, and TCRdb retains in-frame clones only, with some absent. This table holds about 120,000 clones, 65% to 85% found once. Germline-derived CDR1 and CDR2 are SGHVS and FNYEAQ. CDR3 length: 15 residues. Trimming removed 6 bases from V and 6 bases from J; junction bases left unmatched: 11. Whole-study findings and limits: From baseline, blood top tumor clonotypes peaked at 2 weeks post-radiation. Pretreatment tumor biopsies were lacking, so baseline clonotypes are unknown.

Time point denoted: blood 2 weeks post-SBRT. Treatment given: 15 Gy SBRT to primary tumor, nephrectomy 4 weeks later. The clonotype comes from a man aged 50-59 years with renal cell carcinoma. The sequencing used blood, collected from a patient whose treatment included radiotherapy and nephrectomy. The rearrangement uses TRBV7-6 and TRBJ2-1; 7 nucleotides match TRBD1. This chain's CDR3 is CASRPGQGELNEQFF. The CDR3 DNA is TGTGCCAGCAGGCCCGGGCAGGGGGAGCTCAATGAGCAGTTCTTC. Combining the CDR3 with reference TRBV7-6 and TRBJ2-1 gives the whole variable domain GAGVSQSPRYKVTKRGQDVALRCDPISGHVSLYWYRQALGQGPEFLTYFNYEAQQDKSGLPNDRFSAERPEGSISTLTIQRTEQRDSAMYRCASRPGQGELNEQFFGPGTRLTVL.